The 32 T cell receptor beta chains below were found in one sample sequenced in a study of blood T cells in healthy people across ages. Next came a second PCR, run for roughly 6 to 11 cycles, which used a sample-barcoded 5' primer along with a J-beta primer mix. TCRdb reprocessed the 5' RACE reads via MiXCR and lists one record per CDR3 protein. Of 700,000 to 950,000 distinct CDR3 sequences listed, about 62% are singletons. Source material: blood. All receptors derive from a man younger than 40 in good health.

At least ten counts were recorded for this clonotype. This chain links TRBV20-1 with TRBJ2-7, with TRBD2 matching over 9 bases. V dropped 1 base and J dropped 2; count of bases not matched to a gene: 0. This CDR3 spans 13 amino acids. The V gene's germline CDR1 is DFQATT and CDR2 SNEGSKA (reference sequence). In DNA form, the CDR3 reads TGCAGTGCTAGAGGGACTAGCGCCTACGAGCAGTACTTC. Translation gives CSARGTSAYEQYF.

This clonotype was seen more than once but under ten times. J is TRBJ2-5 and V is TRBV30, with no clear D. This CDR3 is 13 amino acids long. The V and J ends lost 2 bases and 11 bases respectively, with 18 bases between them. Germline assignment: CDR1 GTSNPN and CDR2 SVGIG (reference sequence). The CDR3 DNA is TGTGCCTGGAGTTTAGTTATGGGCACACAGCAGTACTTC. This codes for CAWSLVMGTQQYF.

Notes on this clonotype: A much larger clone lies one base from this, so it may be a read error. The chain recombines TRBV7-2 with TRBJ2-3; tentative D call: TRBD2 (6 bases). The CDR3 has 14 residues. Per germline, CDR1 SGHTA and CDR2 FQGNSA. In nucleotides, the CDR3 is TGTGCCAGCAGCTTCGCGGGATTCACAGATGCGCAGTATTTT. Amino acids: CASSFAGFTDAQYF.

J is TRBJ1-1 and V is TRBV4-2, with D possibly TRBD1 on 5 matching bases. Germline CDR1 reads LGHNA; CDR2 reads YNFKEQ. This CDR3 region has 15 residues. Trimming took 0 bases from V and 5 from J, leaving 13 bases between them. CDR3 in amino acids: CASSQDLTVRTEAFF. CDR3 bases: TGTGCCAGCAGCCAAGATTTGACAGTGAGGACTGAAGCTTTCTTT.

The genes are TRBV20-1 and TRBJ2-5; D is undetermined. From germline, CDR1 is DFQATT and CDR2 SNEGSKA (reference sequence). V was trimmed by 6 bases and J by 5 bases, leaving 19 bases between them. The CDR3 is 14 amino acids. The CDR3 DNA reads TGCAGTGCCCTGACCGGCCCCCCGCTGGAGACCCAGTACTTC. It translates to CSALTGPPLETQYF.

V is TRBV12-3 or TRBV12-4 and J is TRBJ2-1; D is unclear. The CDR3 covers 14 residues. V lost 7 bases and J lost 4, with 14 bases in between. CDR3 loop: CASKIQSIYNEQFF. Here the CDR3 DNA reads TGTGCCAGCAAAATACAATCGATATACAATGAGCAGTTCTTC.

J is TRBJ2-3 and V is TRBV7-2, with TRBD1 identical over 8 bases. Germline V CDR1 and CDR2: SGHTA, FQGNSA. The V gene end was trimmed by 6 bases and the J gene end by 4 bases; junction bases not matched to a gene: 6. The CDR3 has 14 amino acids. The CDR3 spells CASRVQGGADTQYF. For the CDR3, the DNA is TGTGCCAGCAGAGTACAGGGGGGTGCAGATACGCAGTATTTT.

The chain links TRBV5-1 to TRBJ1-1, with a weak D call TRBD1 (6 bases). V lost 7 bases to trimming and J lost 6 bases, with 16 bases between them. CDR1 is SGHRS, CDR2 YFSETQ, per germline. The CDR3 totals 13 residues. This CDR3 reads CASYDTGPSEAFF. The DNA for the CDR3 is TGCGCCAGCTACGACACAGGGCCTTCTGAAGCTTTCTTT.

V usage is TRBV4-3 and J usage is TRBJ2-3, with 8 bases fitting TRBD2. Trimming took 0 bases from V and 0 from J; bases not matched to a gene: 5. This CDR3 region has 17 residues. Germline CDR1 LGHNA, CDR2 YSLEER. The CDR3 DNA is TGCGCCAGCAGCCAAGATTTCACTAGCGGAAGCACAGATACGCAGTATTTT. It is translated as CASSQDFTSGSTDTQYF.

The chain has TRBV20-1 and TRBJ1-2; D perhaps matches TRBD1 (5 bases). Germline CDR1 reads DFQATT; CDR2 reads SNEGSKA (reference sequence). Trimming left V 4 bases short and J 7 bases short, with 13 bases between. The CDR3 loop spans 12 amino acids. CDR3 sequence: CSAIDGTTGYTF. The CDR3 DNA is TGCAGTGCTATAGATGGGACGACTGGCTACACCTTC.

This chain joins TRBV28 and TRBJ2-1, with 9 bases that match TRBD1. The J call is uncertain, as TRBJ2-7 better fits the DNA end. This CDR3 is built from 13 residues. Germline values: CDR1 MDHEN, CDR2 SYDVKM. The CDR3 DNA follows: TGTGCCAGCCGGGACAGGGCTTACAATGAGCAGTACTTC. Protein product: CASRDRAYNEQYF.

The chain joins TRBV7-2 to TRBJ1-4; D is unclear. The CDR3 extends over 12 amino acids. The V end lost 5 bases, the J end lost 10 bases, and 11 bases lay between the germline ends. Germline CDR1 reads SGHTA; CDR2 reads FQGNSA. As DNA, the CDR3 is TGTGCCAGCAGCCTCCCTATCGGAAAACTGTTTTTT. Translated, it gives CASSLPIGKLFF. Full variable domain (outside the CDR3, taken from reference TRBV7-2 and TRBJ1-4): GAGVSQSPSNKVTEKGKDVELRCDPISGHTALYWYRQSLGQGLEFLIYFQGNSAPDKSGLPSDRFSAERTGGSVSTLTIQRTQQEDSAVYLCASSLPIGKLFFGSGTQLSVL.

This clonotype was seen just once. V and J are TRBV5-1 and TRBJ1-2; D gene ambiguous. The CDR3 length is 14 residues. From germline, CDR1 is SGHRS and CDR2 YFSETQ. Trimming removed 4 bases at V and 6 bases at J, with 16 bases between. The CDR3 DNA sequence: TGCGCCAGCAGCAAAGCTCCCGAGTCCCATGGCTACACCTTC. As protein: CASSKAPESHGYTF.

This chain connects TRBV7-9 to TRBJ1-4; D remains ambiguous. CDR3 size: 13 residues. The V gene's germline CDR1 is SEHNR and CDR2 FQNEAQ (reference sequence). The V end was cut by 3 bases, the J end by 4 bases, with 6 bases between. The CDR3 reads CASSLANNEKLFF. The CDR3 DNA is TGTGCCAGCAGCTTGGCCAATAATGAAAAACTGTTTTTT. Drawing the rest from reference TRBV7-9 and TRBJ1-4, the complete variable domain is DTGVSQNPRHKITKRGQNVTFRCDPISEHNRLYWYRQTLGQGPEFLTYFQNEAQLEKSRLLSDRFSAERPKGSFSTLEIQRTEQGDSAMYLCASSLANNEKLFFGSGTQLSVL.

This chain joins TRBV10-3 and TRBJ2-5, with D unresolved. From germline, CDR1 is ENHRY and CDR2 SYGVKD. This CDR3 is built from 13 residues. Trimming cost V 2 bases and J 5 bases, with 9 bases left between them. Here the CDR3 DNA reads TGTGCCATCAGTGAGCGGGCGTGGGAGACCCAGTACTTC. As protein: CAISERAWETQYF.

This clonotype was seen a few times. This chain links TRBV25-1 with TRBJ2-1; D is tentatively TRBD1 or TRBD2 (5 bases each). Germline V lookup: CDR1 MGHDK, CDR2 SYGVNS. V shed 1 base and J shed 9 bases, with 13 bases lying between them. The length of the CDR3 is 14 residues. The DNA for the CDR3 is TGTGCCAGCAGTGAATGGGGCTTGGGGAGTGAGCAGTTCTTC. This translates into CASSEWGLGSEQFF.

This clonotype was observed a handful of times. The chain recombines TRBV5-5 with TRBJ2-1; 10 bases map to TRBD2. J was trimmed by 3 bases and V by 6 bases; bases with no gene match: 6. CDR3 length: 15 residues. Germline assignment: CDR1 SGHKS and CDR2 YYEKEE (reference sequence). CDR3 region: CASNPGLANYNEQFF. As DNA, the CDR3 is TGTGCCAGCAACCCGGGACTAGCGAACTACAATGAGCAGTTCTTC.

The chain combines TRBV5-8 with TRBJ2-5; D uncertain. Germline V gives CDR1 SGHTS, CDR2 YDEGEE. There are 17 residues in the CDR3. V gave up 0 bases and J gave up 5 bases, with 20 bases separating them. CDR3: CASSLGASAGMWETQYF. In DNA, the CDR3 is TGTGCCAGCAGCTTGGGTGCTAGTGCCGGAATGTGGGAGACCCAGTACTTC.

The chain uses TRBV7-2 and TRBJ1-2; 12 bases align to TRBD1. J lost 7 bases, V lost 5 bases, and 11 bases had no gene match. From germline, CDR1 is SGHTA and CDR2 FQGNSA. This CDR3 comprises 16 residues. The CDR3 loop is CASSPDVRDRGLGYTF. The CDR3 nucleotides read TGTGCCAGCAGCCCGGATGTCCGGGACAGGGGGCTTGGCTACACCTTC.

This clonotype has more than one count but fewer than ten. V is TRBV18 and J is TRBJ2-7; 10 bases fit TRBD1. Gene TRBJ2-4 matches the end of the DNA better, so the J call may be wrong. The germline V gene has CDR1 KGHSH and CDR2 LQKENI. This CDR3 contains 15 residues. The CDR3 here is CASSPPGQGRNIQYF. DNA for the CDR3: TGTGCCAGCTCACCTCCGGGACAGGGGAGAAACATTCAGTACTTC.

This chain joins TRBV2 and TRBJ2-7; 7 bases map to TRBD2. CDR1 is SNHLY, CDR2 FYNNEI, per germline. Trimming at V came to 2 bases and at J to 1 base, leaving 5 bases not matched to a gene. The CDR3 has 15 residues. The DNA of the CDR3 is TGTGCCAGCAGTGAATTTCCTAGCGGTTCCTACGAGCAGTACTTC. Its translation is CASSEFPSGSYEQYF.

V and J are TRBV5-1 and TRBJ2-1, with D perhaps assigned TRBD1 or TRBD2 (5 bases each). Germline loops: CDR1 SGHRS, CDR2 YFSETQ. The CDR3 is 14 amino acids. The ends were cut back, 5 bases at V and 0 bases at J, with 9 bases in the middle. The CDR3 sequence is CASRPGTSYNEQFF. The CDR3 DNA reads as TGCGCCAGCAGGCCCGGGACCTCCTACAATGAGCAGTTCTTC.

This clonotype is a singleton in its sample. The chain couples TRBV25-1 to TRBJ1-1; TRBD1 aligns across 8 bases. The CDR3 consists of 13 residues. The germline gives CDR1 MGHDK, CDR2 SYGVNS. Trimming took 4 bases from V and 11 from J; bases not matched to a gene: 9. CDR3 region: CASSVVAGGAAFF. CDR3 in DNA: TGTGCCAGCAGTGTAGTTGCAGGGGGCGCGGCTTTCTTT. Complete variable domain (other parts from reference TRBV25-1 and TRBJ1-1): EADIYQTPRYLVIGTGKKITLECSQTMGHDKMYWYQQDPGMELHLIHYSYGVNSTEKGDLSSESTVSRIRTEHFPLTLESARPSHTSQYLCASSVVAGGAAFFGQGTRLTVV.

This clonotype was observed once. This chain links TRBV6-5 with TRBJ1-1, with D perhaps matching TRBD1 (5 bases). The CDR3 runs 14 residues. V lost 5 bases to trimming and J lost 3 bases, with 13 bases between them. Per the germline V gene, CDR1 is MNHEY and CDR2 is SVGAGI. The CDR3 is CASSPRWGDTEAFF. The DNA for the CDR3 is TGTGCCAGCAGTCCTCGGTGGGGGGACACTGAAGCTTTCTTT.

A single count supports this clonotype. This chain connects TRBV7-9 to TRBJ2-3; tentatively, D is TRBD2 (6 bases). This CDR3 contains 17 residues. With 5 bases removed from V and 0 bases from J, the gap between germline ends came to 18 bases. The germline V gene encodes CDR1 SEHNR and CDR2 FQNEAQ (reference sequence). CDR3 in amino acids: CASSPYGAGTSTDTQYF. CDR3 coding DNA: TGTGCCAGCAGCCCCTATGGGGCGGGGACTAGCACAGATACGCAGTATTTT.

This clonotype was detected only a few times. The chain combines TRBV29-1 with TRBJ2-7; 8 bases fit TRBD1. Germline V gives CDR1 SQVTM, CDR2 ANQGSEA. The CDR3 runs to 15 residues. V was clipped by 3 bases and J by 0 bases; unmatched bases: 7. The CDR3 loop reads CSVERGQESSYEQYF. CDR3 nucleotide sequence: TGCAGCGTTGAGAGGGGACAGGAGAGCTCCTACGAGCAGTACTTC.

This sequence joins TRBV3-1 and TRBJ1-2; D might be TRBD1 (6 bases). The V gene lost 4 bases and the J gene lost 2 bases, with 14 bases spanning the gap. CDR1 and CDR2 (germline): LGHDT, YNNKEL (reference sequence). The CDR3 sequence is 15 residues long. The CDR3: CASSPTTGTNYGYTF. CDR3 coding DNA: TGTGCCAGCAGCCCGACCACAGGGACAAACTATGGCTACACCTTC. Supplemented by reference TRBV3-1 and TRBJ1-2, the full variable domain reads DTAVSQTPKYLVTQMGNDKSIKCEQNLGHDTMYWYKQDSKKFLKIMFSYNNKELIINETVPNRFSPKSPDKAHLNLHINSLELGDSAVYFCASSPTTGTNYGYTFGSGTRLTVV.

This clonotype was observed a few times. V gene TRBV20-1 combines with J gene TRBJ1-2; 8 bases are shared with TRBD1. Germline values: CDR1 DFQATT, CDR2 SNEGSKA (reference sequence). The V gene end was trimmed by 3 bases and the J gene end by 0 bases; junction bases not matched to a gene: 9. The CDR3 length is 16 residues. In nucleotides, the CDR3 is TGCAGTGCTAGCCCAGGGGGCATAGGAGCTAACTATGGCTACACCTTC. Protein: CSASPGGIGANYGYTF.

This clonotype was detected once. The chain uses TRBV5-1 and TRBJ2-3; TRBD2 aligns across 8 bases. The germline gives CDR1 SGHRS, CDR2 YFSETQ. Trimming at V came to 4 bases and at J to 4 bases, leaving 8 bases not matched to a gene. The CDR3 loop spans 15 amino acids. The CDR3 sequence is CASSPQSGGADTQYF. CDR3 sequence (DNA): TGCGCCAGCAGCCCCCAGTCGGGAGGGGCAGATACGCAGTATTTT.

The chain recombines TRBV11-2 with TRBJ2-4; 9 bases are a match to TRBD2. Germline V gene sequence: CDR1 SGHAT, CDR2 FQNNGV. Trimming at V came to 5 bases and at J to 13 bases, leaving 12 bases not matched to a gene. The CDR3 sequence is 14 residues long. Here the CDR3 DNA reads TGTGCCAGCAGCCAAAATAGCGGGAGAGGGGAGCAGTACTTC. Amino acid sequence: CASSQNSGRGEQYF.

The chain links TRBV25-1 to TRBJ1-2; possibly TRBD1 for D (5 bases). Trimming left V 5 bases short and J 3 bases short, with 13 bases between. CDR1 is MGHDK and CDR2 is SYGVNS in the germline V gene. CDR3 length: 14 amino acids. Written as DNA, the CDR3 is TGTGCCAGCAGTCAAGGGTCGGGGGACTATGGCTACACCTTC. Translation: CASSQGSGDYGYTF.

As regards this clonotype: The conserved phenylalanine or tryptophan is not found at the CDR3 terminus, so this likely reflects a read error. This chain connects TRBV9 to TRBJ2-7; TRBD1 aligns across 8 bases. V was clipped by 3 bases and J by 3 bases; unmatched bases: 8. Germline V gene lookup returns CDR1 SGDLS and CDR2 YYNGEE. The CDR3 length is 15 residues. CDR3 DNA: TGTGCCAGCAGCGCCCGACAGGGGAATTACTACGAGCAGTACTCC. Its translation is CASSARQGNYYEQYS.